These 23 T cell receptor beta chains were sequenced from one sample in a study of blood T cell repertoires in COVID-19. Using immunoSEQ multiplex PCR, the repertoire was profiled, and TCRdb retains in-frame clones only, with some absent. This table holds around 260,000 clones, approximately 85% found once. The sample taken for sequencing was peripheral blood. The receptors derive from a human donor in a cohort sampled during active COVID-19.

About this clone itself: The germline gene is not matched at one end of the junction; a read error may be the cause. The J gene is TRBJ2-5, the V gene TRBV9, with 8 bases lining up with TRBD2. This CDR3 has 15 residues. The germline gives CDR1 SGDLS, CDR2 YYNGEE. This CDR3 is CARSESRGGRETQYF. In DNA form, the CDR3 reads TGTGCCCGCAGCGAGAGCCGGGGGGGGCGGGAGACCCAGTACTTC.

The chain combines TRBV7-9 with TRBJ2-7; TRBD1 aligns across 8 bases. The CDR3 extends over 15 amino acids. J gave up 2 bases and V 0 bases, and 3 bases lay outside the gene matches. The germline V gene has CDR1 SEHNR and CDR2 FQNEAQ (reference sequence). DNA for the CDR3: TGTGCCAGCAGCTTAGCCGGGACAGGACCCTACGAGCAGTACTTC. Its translation: CASSLAGTGPYEQYF.

The sample holds one count of this clone. This sequence joins TRBV7-8 and TRBJ1-1; a weak D match, TRBD1 (6 bases). Germline CDR1 reads SGHVS; CDR2 reads FQNEAQ. This CDR3 spans 14 amino acids. Trimming pared 4 bases from V and 7 bases from J, leaving 16 bases between. CDR3 DNA: TGTGCCAGCAGCTACGAGAGACAGGCGGGTGAAGCTTTCTTT. This sequence encodes CASSYERQAGEAFF.

V is TRBV11-2 and J is TRBJ2-7; perhaps TRBD2 as D (6 bases). The V and J ends lost 2 bases and 0 bases respectively, with 8 bases between them. This CDR3 contains 14 residues. CDR1 and CDR2 (germline): SGHAT, FQNNGV. The CDR3 is CASSLPGLSYEQYF. As DNA, the CDR3 is TGTGCCAGCAGCTTACCGGGACTCTCCTACGAGCAGTACTTC.

The V gene is TRBV7-8, the J gene TRBJ2-7; 7 bases agree with TRBD1. V lost 1 base and J lost 2; bases outside the gene matches: 8. Looked up from germline, CDR1 is SGHVS and CDR2 is FQNEAQ. CDR3 length: 16 residues. The CDR3 coding sequence is TGTGCCAGCAGCTTAGTGTCAGGGGGAGTACCCTACGAGCAGTACTTC. Protein product: CASSLVSGGVPYEQYF.

The sample holds one count of this clone. The chain uses TRBV6-2 or TRBV6-3 and TRBJ1-2; 7 positions match TRBD1. The ends lost 4 bases at V and 4 bases at J; junction bases unmatched: 3. From germline, CDR1 is MNHEY and CDR2 SVGEGT. This CDR3 has 13 residues. The CDR3 region is CASSSRDSYGYTF. CDR3 nucleotides: TGTGCCAGCAGTTCCCGGGACAGCTATGGCTACACCTTC.

This clone has only a few counts. J is TRBJ2-7 and V is TRBV3-1 (or the pseudogene TRBV3-2), with TRBD2 matching over 10 bases. The V and J ends lost 4 bases and 3 bases, in that order; junction bases with no gene match: 9. From germline, CDR1 is LGHDT and CDR2 YNNKEL (reference sequence). The CDR3 contains 16 residues. The CDR3 sequence is CASSPLAGVSYYEQYF. CDR3 coding DNA: TGTGCCAGCAGCCCGCTAGCGGGGGTCTCTTACTACGAGCAGTACTTC.

The chain combines TRBV6-1 with TRBJ1-1; D is unclear. Germline V lookup: CDR1 MNHNS, CDR2 SASEGT. This CDR3 comprises 15 residues. V was trimmed by 3 bases and J by 5 bases, leaving 16 bases between them. CDR3 amino acids: CASSEAPVQATEAFF. CDR3 nucleotides: TGTGCCAGCAGTGAGGCCCCAGTCCAGGCAACTGAAGCTTTCTTT.

The V and J genes are TRBV28 and TRBJ2-7; TRBD1 matches 8 bases. V shed 3 bases and J 4 bases; nucleotides not matched to a gene: 14. The CDR3 totals 17 residues. Germline V gene lookup returns CDR1 MDHEN and CDR2 SYDVKM. The CDR3 bases are TGTGCCAGCAGTTTCACGACAGGGGCCTCACACCGTTACGAGCAGTACTTC. Translated, it gives CASSFTTGASHRYEQYF.

The chain is built from TRBV18 and TRBJ2-4, with TRBD1 identical over 9 bases. V gave up 4 bases and J gave up 8 bases; unmatched junction bases: 6. The CDR3 extends over 14 amino acids. Germline CDR1 KGHSH, CDR2 LQKENI. DNA for the CDR3: TGTGCCAGCTCACGTACAGGGGGCTCATACATTCAGTACTTC. Translation: CASSRTGGSYIQYF.

V is TRBV5-1 and J is TRBJ2-6; 7 positions match TRBD1. This CDR3 region has 16 residues. The germline gives CDR1 SGHRS, CDR2 YFSETQ. J gave up 1 base and V 4 bases, and 5 bases lay outside the gene matches. CDR3 protein: CASSDRVSSGANVLTF. CDR3 nucleotides: TGCGCCAGCAGCGACAGGGTTTCGTCTGGGGCCAACGTCCTGACTTTC.

This clone has more than one count but fewer than ten. The V and J genes are TRBV5-1 and TRBJ2-7; tentative D call: TRBD1 (6 bases). Germline assignment: CDR1 SGHRS and CDR2 YFSETQ. V was pared by 4 bases and J by 1 base, with 15 bases between. There are 15 residues in the CDR3. As DNA, the CDR3 is TGCGCCAGCAGCAGCTCAGGGGATGTTTCCTACGAGCAGTACTTC. Translated, it gives CASSSSGDVSYEQYF.

V and J are TRBV18 and TRBJ2-7, with a weak D call TRBD1 (5 bases). Trimming shortened V by 5 bases and J by 5 bases, and 16 bases separated the two germline ends. The V gene's germline CDR1 is KGHSH and CDR2 LQKENI. CDR3 length equals 14 residues. The CDR3 region is CASSSPQGIDEQYF. As DNA, the CDR3 is TGTGCCAGCTCATCTCCCCAGGGAATAGACGAGCAGTACTTC.

The chain is built from TRBV2 and TRBJ2-1; 13 nucleotides align to TRBD2. Losses at the gene ends were 6 bases for V and 7 bases for J; bases not matched to a gene: 6. The CDR3 extends over 15 amino acids. CDR1 is SNHLY and CDR2 is FYNNEI in the germline V gene. For the CDR3, the DNA is TGTGCCAGCAGCAAACTAGCGGGGGGGCCGAATGAGCAGTTCTTC. The encoded protein is CASSKLAGGPNEQFF.

The V call is TRBV7-2, the J call TRBJ1-3; D is undetermined. Germline V lookup: CDR1 SGHTA, CDR2 FQGNSA. V shed 4 bases and J shed 0 bases, with 10 bases lying between them. The CDR3 length is 15 residues. Written as DNA, the CDR3 is TGTGCCAGCAGCTGGGCCAGATTCTCTGGAAACACCATATATTTT. Translated, it gives CASSWARFSGNTIYF.

This chain joins TRBV6-5 and TRBJ1-1, with D maybe TRBD1 (5 bases). Germline values: CDR1 MNHEY, CDR2 SVGAGI. V lost 6 bases to trimming and J lost 2 bases, with 10 bases between them. The CDR3 covers 13 residues. The CDR3 region is CASRNGGNTEAFF. The CDR3 DNA sequence: TGTGCCAGCAGGAACGGGGGTAACACTGAAGCTTTCTTT.

The DNA of the CDR3 is TGTGCCAGCAGTGAAGACAGGGGTAGTGAAAAACTGTTTTTT. It is translated as CASSEDRGSEKLFF. This chain connects TRBV6-4 to TRBJ1-4, with TRBD1 matching 8 bases. This CDR3 contains 14 residues. CDR1 MRHNA and CDR2 SNTAGT come from the germline V gene. V shed 3 bases, J shed 7 bases, and the junction held 4 bases outside the gene matches.

With regard to this clone: At one end, the junction sequence differs from germline, possibly due to a read error. The chain uses TRBV6-5 and TRBJ1-2, with 7 nucleotides matching TRBD1. Germline V gene sequence: CDR1 MNHEY, CDR2 SVGAGI. The CDR3 covers 13 residues. CDR3 sequence (DNA): TGTGCCAGCAGTTACCCCGACAGGGATGGATACACCTTC. Translated, it gives CASSYPDRDGYTF.

This sequence joins TRBV20-1 and TRBJ2-7; D perhaps matches TRBD1 (6 bases). Per germline, CDR1 DFQATT and CDR2 SNEGSKA (reference sequence). The CDR3 sequence is 12 residues long. Trimming left V 3 bases short and J 2 bases short, with 8 bases between. CDR3 loop: CSASNRAYEQYF. The CDR3 bases are TGCAGTGCTAGTAACAGGGCCTACGAGCAGTACTTC.

The chain carries TRBV6-2 or TRBV6-3 and TRBJ1-1, with D tentatively TRBD1 (6 bases). The V gene's germline CDR1 is MNHEY and CDR2 SVGEGT. The germline V and J ends were trimmed by 6 bases and 12 bases, with 26 bases remaining between them. This CDR3 is 15 amino acids long. CDR3 DNA sequence: TGTGCCAGCAGCTTCTACGAACAGGGATGGGAGAGAACTTTCTTT. Protein product: CASSFYEQGWERTFF.

This chain uses TRBV7-2 with TRBJ1-2; 9 nucleotides line up with TRBD1. J was trimmed by 8 bases and V by 3 bases; bases with no gene match: 7. The CDR3 covers 14 residues. From germline, CDR1 is SGHTA and CDR2 FQGNSA. CDR3 loop: CASSLTGTGRGYTF. The CDR3 bases are TGTGCCAGCAGCTTGACCGGGACAGGGAGGGGCTACACCTTC.

The rearrangement links TRBV6-5 to TRBJ2-3; 7 bases are a match to TRBD2. CDR1 MNHEY and CDR2 SVGAGI come from the germline V gene. This CDR3 region has 12 residues. With V trimmed by 8 bases and J by 5 bases, 4 bases remained unmatched. The CDR3 DNA is TGTGCCAGCCTCTCTAGCGGAGATACGCAGTATTTT. As protein: CASLSSGDTQYF.

The chain recombines TRBV5-6 with TRBJ2-1; weak D call: TRBD2 (5 bases). The CDR3 length is 17 residues. Germline loops: CDR1 SGHDT, CDR2 YYEEEE. V was shortened by 0 bases and J by 0 bases, with 13 bases between the two germline ends. The CDR3 DNA sequence: TGTGCCAGCAGCTTGGCGGGCTTAGGGAGCTCCTACAATGAGCAGTTCTTC. It encodes CASSLAGLGSSYNEQFF.